This T cell receptor (beta chain) originates from a study of early T cells in non-severe SARS-CoV-2 infection. Broader study findings: Sequences matched to VDJdb favored anti-spike CD8 responses, while private and CD4 specificities were missed.

Each single cDNA molecule received a unique molecular identifier. Using its own MiXCR run on the 5' RACE reads, TCRdb lists one record per CDR3 protein. Of approximately 58,000 distinct CDR3 sequences listed, around 12% were seen once; the top ten hold about 2.5%. This clonotype has only a few counts. The target antigen is unknown. This TCR derives from an adult who was a healthcare worker with PCR-confirmed SARS-CoV-2 infection or an uninfected control (not recorded which). Sequencing was performed on whole blood, taken at baseline.

DNA of the CDR3: TGTGCCAGCCGGTCCACTAGTGGCGCCCCCTACGAGCAGTACTTC. It encodes CASRSTSGAPYEQYF. The chain recombines TRBV6-2 or TRBV6-3 with TRBJ2-7; maybe TRBD2 (5 bases). V was shortened by 8 bases and J by 2 bases, with 19 bases between the two germline ends. CDR3 size: 15 residues. The germline V gene encodes CDR1 MNHEY and CDR2 SVGEGT.